A selection of T cell receptor beta chains follows, all from one sample in a study of blood T cell repertoires in COVID-19. The repertoire was sequenced with immunoSEQ multiplex PCR; TCRdb's copy has only in-frame clones and lacks some. The sample consists of roughly 97,000 clones, 80% to 90% of them appearing once. The sample was peripheral blood. Every receptor here comes from a man between 50 and 59 years old with acute or convalescent COVID-19. Each CDR3 is given with its conserved first and last residue. Each record gives: clone size, D gene, V gene, J gene, CDR3 protein, CDR3 DNA. The D gene is left open where the match is weak. Clone size, where shown, is once, few, many, or a class for clones that have expanded.

clone_size: -
d_call: -
v_call: TRBV6-1
j_call: TRBJ2-3
cdr3_aa: CASSEFYGSEGTDTQYF
cdr3_nt: TGTGCCAGCAGTGAATTTTACGGGAGCGAGGGCACAGATACGCAGTATTTT

clone_size: -
d_call: TRBD1
v_call: TRBV9
j_call: TRBJ2-3
cdr3_aa: CASSVGQRLSTDTQYF
cdr3_nt: TGTGCCAGCAGCGTGGGACAGCGACTATCCACAGATACGCAGTATTTT

clone_size: -
d_call: TRBD1
v_call: TRBV19
j_call: TRBJ1-1
cdr3_aa: CASSWGTGLGNTEAFF
cdr3_nt: TGTGCCAGTAGTTGGGGGACAGGGCTGGGGAACACTGAAGCTTTCTTT

clone_size: once
d_call: -
v_call: TRBV11-3
j_call: TRBJ2-2
cdr3_aa: CASSLRDSTGELFF
cdr3_nt: TGTGCCAGCAGCTTACGTGACAGCACCGGGGAGCTGTTTTTT

clone_size: once
d_call: TRBD1
v_call: TRBV7-9
j_call: TRBJ2-2
cdr3_aa: CASSPGGANTGELFF
cdr3_nt: TGTGCCAGCAGTCCAGGGGGCGCGAACACCGGGGAGCTGTTTTTT

clone_size: -
d_call: -
v_call: TRBV4-2
j_call: TRBJ2-4
cdr3_aa: CASSQDRVDRFQYF
cdr3_nt: TGTGCCAGCAGCCAAGATAGGGTTGACAGGTTTCAGTACTTC

clone_size: -
d_call: -
v_call: TRBV4-1
j_call: TRBJ2-1
cdr3_aa: CASSQPWGVGGEQFF
cdr3_nt: TGCGCCAGCAGCCAACCCTGGGGGGTTGGCGGTGAGCAGTTCTTC

clone_size: -
d_call: -
v_call: TRBV19
j_call: TRBJ1-5
cdr3_aa: CASSIGGHNAGQPQHF
cdr3_nt: TGTGCCAGTAGTATAGGCGGACACAATGCAGGGCAGCCCCAGCATTTT

clone_size: once
d_call: TRBD2
v_call: TRBV7-2
j_call: TRBJ2-3
cdr3_aa: CASSESGSSSDTQYF
cdr3_nt: TGTGCCAGCAGCGAAAGCGGGAGCTCTTCAGATACGCAGTATTTT

clone_size: -
d_call: -
v_call: TRBV27
j_call: TRBJ1-1
cdr3_aa: CASSIRGRHTEAFF
cdr3_nt: TGTGCCAGCAGTATCAGGGGAAGGCACACTGAAGCTTTCTTT

clone_size: -
d_call: TRBD2
v_call: TRBV10-2
j_call: TRBJ2-7
cdr3_aa: CASSGTSDSYEQYF
cdr3_nt: TGCGCCAGCAGCGGGACTAGCGACTCCTACGAGCAGTACTTC

clone_size: -
d_call: -
v_call: TRBV25-1
j_call: TRBJ2-7
cdr3_aa: CASSEFAGRRNEQYF
cdr3_nt: TGTGCCAGCAGTGAATTTGCGGGGCGCAGGAACGAGCAGTACTTC

clone_size: -
d_call: -
v_call: TRBV19
j_call: TRBJ2-5
cdr3_aa: CASTNKETQYF
cdr3_nt: TGTGCCAGTACTAATAAAGAGACCCAGTACTTC

clone_size: -
d_call: -
v_call: TRBV9
j_call: TRBJ2-2
cdr3_aa: CASSVGIKGDTGELFF
cdr3_nt: TGTGCCAGCAGCGTAGGTATAAAAGGGGACACCGGGGAGCTGTTTTTT

clone_size: -
d_call: -
v_call: TRBV29-1
j_call: TRBJ2-7
cdr3_aa: CSARTAYEQYF
cdr3_nt: TGCAGCGCTCGGACAGCCTACGAGCAGTACTTC

clone_size: -
d_call: TRBD2
v_call: TRBV3-1/TRBV3-2
j_call: TRBJ2-1
cdr3_aa: CASSKRGGTSEEDEQFF
cdr3_nt: TGTGCCAGCAGCAAACGAGGGGGGACTAGCGAGGAGGATGAGCAGTTCTTC

clone_size: -
d_call: TRBD2
v_call: TRBV27
j_call: TRBJ2-2
cdr3_aa: CASGEGTKNTGELFF
cdr3_nt: TGTGCCAGCGGGGAGGGGACCAAAAACACCGGGGAGCTGTTTTTT

clone_size: -
d_call: -
v_call: TRBV7-9
j_call: TRBJ1-5
cdr3_aa: CASSFRDNNQPQHF
cdr3_nt: TGTGCCAGCAGCTTTAGAGACAACAATCAGCCCCAGCATTTT

clone_size: -
d_call: TRBD1
v_call: TRBV18
j_call: TRBJ1-2
cdr3_aa: CASSPAGDRVNYGYTF
cdr3_nt: TGTGCCAGCTCACCAGCAGGGGACAGGGTTAACTATGGCTACACCTTC

clone_size: -
d_call: -
v_call: TRBV5-4
j_call: TRBJ1-1
cdr3_aa: CASSLTRGRNTEAFF
cdr3_nt: TGTGCCAGCAGCCTGACACGGGGGAGGAACACTGAAGCTTTCTTT

clone_size: -
d_call: -
v_call: TRBV5-1
j_call: TRBJ2-1
cdr3_aa: CASSLFGRVLGEQFF
cdr3_nt: TGCGCCAGCAGCTTGTTCGGGAGAGTTCTAGGTGAGCAGTTCTTC

clone_size: -
d_call: -
v_call: TRBV19
j_call: TRBJ2-6
cdr3_aa: CASSMKGSTSSSGANVLTF
cdr3_nt: TGTGCCAGTAGTATGAAGGGGTCTACTTCGAGCTCTGGGGCCAACGTCCTGACTTTC